These 10 T cell receptor beta chains originate from one sample sequenced in a study of glioma-infiltrating T cells after dendritic cell vaccination. Regarding time point: after dendritic cell vaccination, including at tumor progression/relapse. The protocol was immunoSEQ multiplex PCR, while the TCRdb copy is restricted to in-frame clones and leaves out a portion. This table has 85,000 to 100,000 clones, roughly four fifths appearing once. The sequencing here drew on blood, taken after dendritic cell vaccination. All receptors derive from a human donor with glioblastoma.

This clone has only a few counts. V is TRBV10-1 and J is TRBJ2-3; D uncertain. CDR3 length: 14 amino acids. The V end was cut by 8 bases, the J end by 2 bases, with 14 bases between. Germline CDR1 is WNHNN and CDR2 is SYGVQD (reference sequence). The CDR3 DNA follows: TGCGCCAGCCGCGAAGGCGGTTCCACAGATACGCAGTATTTT. Its translation is CASREGGSTDTQYF.

The chain employs TRBV10-1 and TRBJ1-2, with D unresolved. CDR3 length: 12 residues. Germline CDR1 reads WNHNN; CDR2 reads SYGVQD (reference sequence). The V and J ends lost 8 bases and 8 bases respectively, with 15 bases between them. The CDR3 DNA sequence: TGCGCCAGCGAGGATTTGGAAAGGGGCTACACCTTC. This codes for CASEDLERGYTF.

This clone has a handful of counts. The CDR3 sequence is CASSLSWSTSGSYEQYF. The CDR3 DNA follows: TGTGCCAGCAGCTTGTCATGGAGCACTAGCGGCTCCTACGAGCAGTACTTC. This rearrangement joins TRBV11-2 to TRBJ2-7; 8 positions match TRBD2. Trimming removed 3 bases from V and 0 bases from J; junction bases left unmatched: 10. The germline CDR1 and CDR2 sequences are SGHAT and FQNNGV. The CDR3 loop spans 17 amino acids. Looking up the rest from reference TRBV11-2 and TRBJ2-7 gives the full variable domain: EAGVAQSPRYKIIEKRQSVAFWCNPISGHATLYWYQQILGQGPKLLIQFQNNGVVDDSQLPKDRFSAERLKGVDSTLKIQPAKLEDSAVYLCASSLSWSTSGSYEQYFGPGTRLTVT.

This sequence joins TRBV2 and TRBJ2-2, with D perhaps matching TRBD1 (6 bases). The CDR3 covers 16 residues. Germline values: CDR1 SNHLY, CDR2 FYNNEI. V was trimmed by 4 bases and J by 4 bases, leaving 16 bases between them. The CDR3 DNA sequence: TGTGCCAGCAGTGTCAGGGGAGAGTTGGGCACCGGGGAGCTGTTTTTT. Translated: CASSVRGELGTGELFF.

This clone has only one observation. The CDR3 sequence: CAISERFTGENTEAFF. The CDR3 coding sequence is TGTGCCATCAGTGAGAGGTTTACAGGGGAGAACACTGAAGCTTTCTTT. This rearrangement joins TRBV10-3 to TRBJ1-1, with 7 bases lining up with TRBD1. This CDR3 spans 16 amino acids. Losses at the gene ends were 2 bases for V and 1 base for J; bases not matched to a gene: 7. Germline V lookup: CDR1 ENHRY, CDR2 SYGVKD.

This chain links TRBV28 with TRBJ2-2; possibly TRBD1 for D (5 bases). This CDR3 is built from 14 residues. Germline loops: CDR1 MDHEN, CDR2 SYDVKM. V lost 5 bases to trimming and J lost 8 bases, with 15 bases between them. CDR3 loop: CASSKGAGRGELFF. DNA of the CDR3: TGTGCCAGCAGTAAAGGGGCAGGTAGAGGGGAGCTGTTTTTT.

This chain links TRBV9 with TRBJ2-1; TRBD1 is a possible D gene (5 bases). Germline V gene data show CDR1 as SGDLS and CDR2 as YYNGEE. The CDR3 totals 13 residues. Trimming removed 4 bases at V and 7 bases at J, with 12 bases between. CDR3 sequence reads: CASSPAGYNEQFF. In DNA, the CDR3 is TGTGCCAGCAGCCCGGCAGGGTATAATGAGCAGTTCTTC.

The genes are TRBV6-5 and TRBJ2-7, with 8 bases aligning to TRBD1. Germline V gene data show CDR1 as MNHEY and CDR2 as SVGAGI. J gave up 6 bases and V 2 bases, and 9 bases lay outside the gene matches. The CDR3 length is 15 residues. The CDR3 coding sequence is TGTGCCAGCAGTTACGGACCGACAGGGGTCGGCGAGCAGTACTTC. It translates to CASSYGPTGVGEQYF.

V and J are TRBV6-5 and TRBJ2-7, with TRBD1 identical over 10 bases. The CDR3 covers 15 residues. With 6 bases clipped from V and 2 bases from J, the junction kept 7 bases outside the gene matches. CDR1 and CDR2 from the germline V gene are MNHEY and SVGAGI. CDR3 DNA sequence: TGTGCCAGCAGATTCCGGGACAGGGGAGCCTACGAGCAGTACTTC. Protein sequence: CASRFRDRGAYEQYF.

The chain has TRBV18 and TRBJ1-3; weak D call: TRBD1 (6 bases). Looked up from germline, CDR1 is KGHSH and CDR2 is LQKENI. V lost 2 bases to trimming and J lost 0 bases, with 11 bases between them. The CDR3 has 16 amino acids. As DNA, the CDR3 is TGTGCCAGCTCACCAGCGGGGGCGGCCTCTGGAAACACCATATATTTT. Protein sequence: CASSPAGAASGNTIYF.